This T cell receptor (beta chain) was recovered during a study of blood T cells in healthy people across ages. Germline assignment: CDR1 ENHRY and CDR2 SYGVKD. CDR3 length equals 15 residues. The V end lost 3 bases, the J end lost 4 bases, and 15 bases lay between the germline ends. Then a second PCR, running roughly 7 to 11 cycles, was carried out with a sample-barcoded 5' primer and a J-beta primer mix. Researchers report that a template-switch adaptor with 12 random nucleotides tagged each cDNA molecule. TCRdb independently ran MiXCR on the 5' RACE reads; one entry per CDR3 protein. The sample lists roughly 730,000 distinct CDR3 sequences; roughly 50% were seen once. This clonotype has at least ten counts. The antigen is undetermined. Donors were healthy Caucasian individuals from Russia aged about 6 to 100. Study results and limitations: In older individuals, TCR beta diversity per million T cells was lower, falling roughly linearly with age.

The chain uses TRBV10-3 and TRBJ1-2; D is undetermined. The source of this sequence is a man aged 40-55 years in good health. The sample comprised blood. The DNA for the CDR3 is TGTGCCATCAGTGAAGGTTTAGATCCAGGCTATGGCTACACCTTC. Its protein is CAISEGLDPGYGYTF.